A single sample gave rise to the 28 T cell receptor beta chains below, sequenced in a study of T-cell memory formation after mild COVID-19. Each CDR3 protein gets one entry after TCRdb re-called the 5' RACE reads with MiXCR. Among approximately 240,000 distinct CDR3 sequences listed, over 15% were seen once. Sequenced input: PBMCs or a T cell subset sorted from them (not recorded which). The receptors stem from a man aged 18 to 30 who had mild COVID-19 (a few samples of this study predate the infection). Cell type and time point are not known.

This clonotype was seen a handful of times. An end of the junction differs from the germline gene, which may be a read error. The V and J genes are TRBV6-1 and TRBJ1-1; D is unclear. Germline CDR1 and CDR2: MNHNS and SASEGT. This CDR3 comprises 13 residues. The CDR3 loop reads CAARTLGNGEAFF. The DNA for the CDR3 is TGCGCCGCTCGGACCCTGGGGAACGGTGAAGCTTTCTTT.

J is TRBJ1-2 and V is TRBV7-9; the D gene is possibly TRBD1 (5 bases). The CDR3 loop spans 15 amino acids. V lost 3 bases, J lost 3 bases, and 14 bases lay in between. Germline loops: CDR1 SEHNR, CDR2 FQNEAQ (reference sequence). CDR3 loop: CASSFILPGDYGYTF. Here the CDR3 DNA reads TGTGCCAGCAGCTTTATCCTTCCGGGGGACTATGGCTACACCTTC.

About this clonotype itself: Relative to the germline gene, one junction end is altered; a read error may explain this. The chain combines TRBV7-2 with TRBJ2-1; TRBD2 aligns across 11 bases. From germline, CDR1 is SGHTA and CDR2 FQGNSA. The CDR3 has 13 residues. The CDR3 sequence: CASSSRLAGTFSF. CDR3 DNA sequence: TGTGCCAGCAGCTCAAGACTAGCGGGGACTTTTTCTTTC.

In nucleotides, the CDR3 is TGTGCCAGCAGTGGAGAGAACACCGGGGAGCTGTTTTTT. The encoded protein is CASSGENTGELFF. This chain uses TRBV2 with TRBJ2-2; D gene unclear. Trimming pared 4 bases from V and 1 base from J, leaving 4 bases between. This CDR3 has 13 amino acids. Germline CDR1 reads SNHLY; CDR2 reads FYNNEI.

This rearrangement joins TRBV27 to TRBJ1-1; possible D gene TRBD1, 6 bases. Germline CDR1 reads MNHEY; CDR2 reads SMNVEV (reference sequence). Trimming took off 0 bases at V and 8 bases at J, with 13 bases between the two ends. The CDR3 extends over 14 amino acids. CDR3 coding DNA: TGTGCCAGCAGTTTATCGATAGGGGGGGGCGAAGCTTTCTTT. It codes for CASSLSIGGGEAFF.

This clonotype was counted at least ten times. The gene calls are TRBV6-1 and TRBJ2-2; the D gene is possibly TRBD2 (5 bases). The CDR3 loop spans 14 amino acids. Trimming removed 11 bases at V and 0 bases at J, with 13 bases between. The germline gives CDR1 MNHNS, CDR2 SASEGT. The CDR3, as DNA: TGTGCCGGTGGGCAGGACTCGAACACCGGGGAGCTGTTTTTT. Protein product: CAGGQDSNTGELFF.

This clonotype was counted a few times. The rearrangement joins TRBV29-1 to TRBJ1-2; D is uncertain. CDR3 length: 15 amino acids. CDR1 is SQVTM and CDR2 is ANQGSEA in the germline V gene. Trimming left V 5 bases short and J 4 bases short, with 20 bases between. CDR3 coding DNA: TGCAGCGTTCCCTCACTCTCACGGGAGTCCTATGGCTACACCTTC. The encoded protein is CSVPSLSRESYGYTF.

The chain couples TRBV4-3 to TRBJ1-4, with 7 positions matching TRBD1. CDR1 LGHNA and CDR2 YSLEER come from the germline V gene. V lost 4 bases to trimming and J lost 8 bases; unmatched junction nucleotides: 10. The CDR3 covers 15 residues. The CDR3 bases are TGCGCCAGCAGCCGGACGGACAGGTCGGAGGAAAAACTGTTTTTT. This translates into CASSRTDRSEEKLFF.

This clonotype was seen a few times. This chain joins TRBV6-5 and TRBJ1-6, with D possibly matching TRBD1 (5 bases). Looked up from germline, CDR1 is MNHEY and CDR2 is SVGAGI. This CDR3 region has 14 residues. Trimming took off 5 bases at V and 9 bases at J, with 14 bases between the two ends. The CDR3 nucleotides are TGTGCCAGCAGTAAGACGACGGGGGGTTCACCCCTCCACTTT. Translation: CASSKTTGGSPLHF.

Written as DNA, the CDR3 is TGCAGTGCTAGCGGGACTAGCGGTACAGATACGCAGTATTTT. This sequence encodes CSASGTSGTDTQYF. The gene calls are TRBV20-1 and TRBJ2-3; 11 nucleotides line up with TRBD2. Germline assignment: CDR1 DFQATT and CDR2 SNEGSKA (reference sequence). The CDR3 consists of 14 residues. Trimming took 3 bases from V and 3 from J; bases not matched to a gene: 2.

At least ten counts were recorded for this clonotype. The J gene is TRBJ1-2, the V gene TRBV15; D is possibly TRBD1 (5 bases). The germline V and J ends were trimmed by 0 bases and 4 bases, with 6 bases remaining between them. The CDR3 is made up of 13 amino acids. Germline-derived CDR1 and CDR2 are LNHNV and YYDKDF (reference sequence). The CDR3 sequence: CATSRETVYGYTF. The CDR3 DNA reads as TGTGCCACCAGCAGAGAGACAGTCTATGGCTACACCTTC.

The chain carries TRBV7-2 and TRBJ2-7; 8 bases fit TRBD2. The CDR3 extends over 14 amino acids. Germline loops: CDR1 SGHTA, CDR2 FQGNSA. With 6 bases clipped from V and 5 bases from J, the junction kept 9 bases outside the gene matches. The CDR3 loop is CASSPGGARDEQYF. For the CDR3, the DNA is TGTGCCAGCAGTCCCGGGGGGGCGCGCGACGAGCAGTACTTC.

This clonotype came up a few times. The V gene is TRBV6-2 or TRBV6-3, the J gene TRBJ2-1, with no clear D. The CDR3 has 11 residues. Per germline, CDR1 MNHEY and CDR2 SVGEGT. V lost 1 base and J 8 bases, leaving 3 bases between the germline ends. CDR3: CASSYFHEQFF. For the CDR3, the DNA is TGTGCCAGCAGTTACTTCCATGAGCAGTTCTTC.

This chain uses TRBV6-2 or TRBV6-3 with TRBJ2-7; TRBD2 aligns across 7 bases. The CDR3 has 13 amino acids. V lost 10 bases, J lost 5 bases, and 11 bases stayed unmatched. CDR1 is MNHEY and CDR2 is SVGEGT in the germline V gene. The CDR3 sequence is CATSPRGENEQYV. The CDR3 DNA reads as TGTGCCACTTCCCCCCGGGGGGAGAACGAGCAGTACGTC.

The chain employs TRBV23-1 and TRBJ2-3; 14 positions match TRBD2. TRBV23-1 is recorded as an ORF, its role being uncertain. Unmatched junction bases numbered 10, after V lost 10 bases and J lost 1 base. This CDR3 has 17 amino acids. Here the CDR3 DNA reads TGCGCCAAACAGACTAGCGGGGGGGCCTGGGGCACAGATACGCAGTATTTT. Encoded protein: CAKQTSGGAWGTDTQYF.

V usage is TRBV12-3 or TRBV12-4 and J usage is TRBJ2-7; TRBD1 matches 11 bases. The junction had 8 bases not matched to a gene; V was cut back by 6 bases and J by 7 bases. The CDR3 runs to 14 residues. CDR3 residues: CASSPGQGAGEQYV. The CDR3 nucleotides read TGTGCCAGCAGCCCCGGACAGGGGGCGGGTGAGCAGTACGTC.

The chain has TRBV7-9 and TRBJ1-3; D is unresolved. The germline V gene has CDR1 SEHNR and CDR2 FQNEAQ (reference sequence). Trimming removed 3 bases from V and 6 bases from J, with 3 bases in between. The CDR3 is made up of 11 amino acids. CDR3 in DNA: TGTGCCAGCAGCTTGAAAAACACCATATATTTT. It codes for CASSLKNTIYF.

This chain joins TRBV24-1 and TRBJ2-2; 8 nucleotides match TRBD1. Unmatched junction bases numbered 8, after V lost 4 bases and J lost 5 bases. The CDR3 covers 16 residues. CDR1 and CDR2 from the germline V gene are KGHDR and SFDVKD. The CDR3 region is CATSEGGQAITGELFF. The CDR3 region has the DNA TGTGCCACCAGTGAAGGGGGACAGGCGATAACCGGGGAGCTGTTTTTT.

The table lists this clonotype with a few counts. The V call is TRBV7-2, the J call TRBJ2-4, with TRBD1 identical over 10 bases. With 2 bases clipped from V and 3 bases from J, the junction kept 10 bases outside the gene matches. The CDR3 has 18 residues. The germline gives CDR1 SGHTA, CDR2 FQGNSA. The CDR3 region is CASSLRSPGQGGKNIQYF. The CDR3 bases are TGTGCCAGCAGCTTAAGGTCCCCCGGACAGGGGGGCAAAAACATTCAGTACTTC.

The sample holds many counts of this clonotype. The rearrangement links TRBV5-1 to TRBJ2-1; weak D call: TRBD1 (5 bases). CDR1 is SGHRS, CDR2 YFSETQ, per germline. V lost 6 bases and J lost 0, with 10 bases in between. This CDR3 spans 14 amino acids. The DNA of the CDR3 is TGCGCCAGCAAGGACACGAGCTCCTACAATGAGCAGTTCTTC. It codes for CASKDTSSYNEQFF.

J is TRBJ1-4 and V is TRBV11-2, with D uncertain. Germline CDR1 reads SGHAT; CDR2 reads FQNNGV. The germline V and J ends were trimmed by 5 bases and 4 bases, with 11 bases remaining between them. The CDR3 sequence is 14 residues long. The CDR3 protein is CASSGWGGNEKLFF. The CDR3, as DNA: TGTGCCAGCAGCGGGTGGGGTGGTAATGAAAAACTGTTTTTT.

The V gene is TRBV11-2, the J gene TRBJ2-1; no definite D call. V shed 2 bases and J shed 5 bases, with 22 bases lying between them. This CDR3 is 18 amino acids long. The germline gives CDR1 SGHAT, CDR2 FQNNGV. CDR3 in DNA: TGTGCCAGCAGCTTAAGATTCTACTCAACGCAAGGCCACAATGAGCAGTTCTTC. It is translated as CASSLRFYSTQGHNEQFF.

V and J are TRBV3-1 and TRBJ2-5; 14 bases map to TRBD2. V shed 1 base, J shed 9 bases, and the junction held 4 bases outside the gene matches. The CDR3 is 15 amino acids. Germline CDR1 and CDR2: LGHDT and YNNKEL (reference sequence). This CDR3 reads CASSQAGLAGVAQYF. CDR3 coding DNA: TGTGCCAGCAGCCAAGCGGGACTAGCGGGGGTGGCCCAGTACTTC.

V gene TRBV11-3 combines with J gene TRBJ2-3; perhaps D is TRBD1 or TRBD2 (5 bases each). There are 15 residues in the CDR3. Germline loops: CDR1 SGHNT, CDR2 YENEEA. Trimming shortened V by 1 base and J by 1 base, and 9 bases separated the two germline ends. CDR3 nucleotides: TGTGCCAGCAGCTTAGGGGACGGGGGCACAGATACGCAGTATTTT. Its protein product is CASSLGDGGTDTQYF.

The rearrangement uses TRBV21-1 and TRBJ1-1; the table gives TRBD1 as D, unverified against the DNA. TRBV21-1 is recorded as a pseudogene. The CDR3 spans 18 residues. CDR3 region: CASSKDDWDRRMNTEAFF. CDR3 nucleotide sequence: TGTGCCAGCAGCAAAGATGATTGGGACAGAAGGATGAACACTGAAGCTTTCTTT.

The chain uses TRBV2 and TRBJ2-7; 7 nucleotides line up with TRBD1. V was pared by 7 bases and J by 4 bases, with 7 bases of the junction left unmatched. Germline V gene data show CDR1 as SNHLY and CDR2 as FYNNEI. This CDR3 contains 13 residues. The CDR3 coding sequence is TGTGCCAGCACCACCAGGGGGAAATACGAGCAGTACTTC. Protein: CASTTRGKYEQYF.

The CDR3 DNA reads TGTGCCAGCAGCTTAGAAGGAGGGGACAATCAGCCCCAGCATTTT. Protein product: CASSLEGGDNQPQHF. The rearrangement links TRBV7-2 to TRBJ1-5; TRBD1 might be the D (5 bases). The CDR3 has 15 residues. Germline V CDR1 and CDR2: SGHTA, FQGNSA. The ends were cut back, 1 base at V and 3 bases at J, with 10 bases in the middle.

V and J are TRBV5-1 and TRBJ2-2; D unclear. CDR1 and CDR2 from the germline V gene are SGHRS and YFSETQ. V gave up 0 bases and J gave up 8 bases, with 11 bases separating them. This CDR3 is 14 amino acids long. This CDR3 is CASSLGPTPGELFF. In DNA, the CDR3 is TGCGCCAGCAGCTTGGGTCCCACCCCGGGGGAGCTGTTTTTT.